This TCR beta chain came from a study of shared clonotypes between healthy human individuals. Across the whole study: CD8 memory received one plate per donor, CD8 naive two, CD4 memory three and CD4 naive three.

CDR3 length: 15 amino acids. The trim removed 3 bases at V and 3 bases at J, leaving 7 bases unmatched. Germline lookup yields CDR1 KGHSH and CDR2 LQKENI. Study donors comprised healthy, HIV-negative adults devoid of recent acute infection or vaccination. Clones were sequenced by immunoSEQ multiplex PCR, and TCRdb holds only the in-frame ones, with some missing. The sample shows over a million clones, about 74% of them seen only once. This clone has only a few counts. Sequenced material: memory CD4+ T cells sorted from blood. The subset was: CD45RA-negative fraction. The receptor's source is a man younger than 35 in good health. V gene TRBV18 combines with J gene TRBJ2-7; 8 bases map to TRBD1. In DNA form, the CDR3 reads TGTGCCAGCTCACCCGGACAGGGTGCCCTCTACGAGCAGTACTTC. This codes for CASSPGQGALYEQYF.